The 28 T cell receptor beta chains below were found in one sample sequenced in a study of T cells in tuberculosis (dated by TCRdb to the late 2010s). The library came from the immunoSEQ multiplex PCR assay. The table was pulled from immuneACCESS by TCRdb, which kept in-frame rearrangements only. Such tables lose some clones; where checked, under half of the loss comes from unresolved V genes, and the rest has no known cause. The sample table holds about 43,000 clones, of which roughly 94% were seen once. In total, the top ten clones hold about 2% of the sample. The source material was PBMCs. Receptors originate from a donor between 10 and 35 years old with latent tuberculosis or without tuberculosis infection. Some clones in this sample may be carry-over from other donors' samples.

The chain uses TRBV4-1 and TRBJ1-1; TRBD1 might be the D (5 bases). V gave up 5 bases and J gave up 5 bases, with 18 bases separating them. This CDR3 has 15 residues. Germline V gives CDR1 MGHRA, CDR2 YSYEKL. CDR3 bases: TGCGCCAGCAGCTTAGCGGGGGGAGGTGCGACTGAAGCTTTCTTT. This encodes CASSLAGGGATEAFF.

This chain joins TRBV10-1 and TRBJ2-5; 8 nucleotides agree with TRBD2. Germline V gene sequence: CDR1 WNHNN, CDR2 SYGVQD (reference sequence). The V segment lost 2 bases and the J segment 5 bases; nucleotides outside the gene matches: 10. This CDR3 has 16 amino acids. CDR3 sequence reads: CASSEEGSGKVETQYF. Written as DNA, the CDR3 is TGCGCCAGCAGTGAGGAGGGTAGCGGGAAGGTCGAGACCCAGTACTTC.

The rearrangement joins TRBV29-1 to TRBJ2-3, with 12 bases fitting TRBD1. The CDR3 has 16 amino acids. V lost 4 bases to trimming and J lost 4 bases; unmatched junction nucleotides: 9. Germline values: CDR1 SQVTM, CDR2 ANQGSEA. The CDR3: CSVGERDRGLPDTQYF. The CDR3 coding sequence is TGCAGCGTTGGAGAACGGGACAGGGGGCTGCCAGATACGCAGTATTTT.

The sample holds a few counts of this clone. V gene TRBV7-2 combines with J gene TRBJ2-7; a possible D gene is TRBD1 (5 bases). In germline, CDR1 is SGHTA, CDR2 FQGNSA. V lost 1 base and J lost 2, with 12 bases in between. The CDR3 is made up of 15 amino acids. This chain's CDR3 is CASSLVGEGTYEQYF. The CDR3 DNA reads TGTGCCAGCAGCTTAGTAGGGGAAGGGACCTACGAGCAGTACTTC.

CDR3 nucleotides: TGTGCCAGCAGCTCCAAGGGGGATTTCACAGATACGCAGTATTTT. Its translation: CASSSKGDFTDTQYF. The chain employs TRBV7-8 and TRBJ2-3; TRBD1 might be the D (6 bases). V dropped 4 bases and J dropped 2 bases, with 13 bases sitting between them. The CDR3 totals 15 residues. Per the germline V gene, CDR1 is SGHVS and CDR2 is FQNEAQ.

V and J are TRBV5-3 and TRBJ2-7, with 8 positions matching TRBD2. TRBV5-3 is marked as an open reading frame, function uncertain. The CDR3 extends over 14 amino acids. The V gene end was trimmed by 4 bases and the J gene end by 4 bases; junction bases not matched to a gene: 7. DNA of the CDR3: TGTGCCAGAAGCCTAAAGCGGGAGCGGTACGAGCAGTACTTC. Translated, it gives CARSLKRERYEQYF.

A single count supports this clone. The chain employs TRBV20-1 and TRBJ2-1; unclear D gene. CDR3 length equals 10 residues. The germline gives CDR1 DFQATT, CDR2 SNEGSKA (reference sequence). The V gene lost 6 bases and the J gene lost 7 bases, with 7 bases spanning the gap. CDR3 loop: CSAVSNEQFF. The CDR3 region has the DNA TGCAGTGCCGTATCGAATGAGCAGTTCTTC.

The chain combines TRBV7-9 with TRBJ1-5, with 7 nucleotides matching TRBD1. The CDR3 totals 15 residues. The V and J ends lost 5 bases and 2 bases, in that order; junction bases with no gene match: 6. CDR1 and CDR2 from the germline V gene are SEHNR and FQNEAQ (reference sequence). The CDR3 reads CASSPGTVGNQPQHF. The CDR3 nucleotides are TGTGCCAGCAGCCCGGGGACAGTGGGCAATCAGCCCCAGCATTTT. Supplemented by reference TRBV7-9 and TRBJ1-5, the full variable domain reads DTGVSQNPRHKITKRGQNVTFRCDPISEHNRLYWYRQTLGQGPEFLTYFQNEAQLEKSRLLSDRFSAERPKGSFSTLEIQRTEQGDSAMYLCASSPGTVGNQPQHFGDGTRLSIL.

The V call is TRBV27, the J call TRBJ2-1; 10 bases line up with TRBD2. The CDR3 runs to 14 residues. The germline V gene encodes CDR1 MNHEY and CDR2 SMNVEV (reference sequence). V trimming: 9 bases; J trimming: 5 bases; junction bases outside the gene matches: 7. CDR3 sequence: CARVSSGSHNEQFF. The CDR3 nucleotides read TGTGCCAGGGTTTCTAGCGGGAGTCACAATGAGCAGTTCTTC.

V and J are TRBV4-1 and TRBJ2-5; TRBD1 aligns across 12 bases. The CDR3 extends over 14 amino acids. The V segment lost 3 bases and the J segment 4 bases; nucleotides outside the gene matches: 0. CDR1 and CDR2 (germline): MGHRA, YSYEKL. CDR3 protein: CASSQGQGAETQYF. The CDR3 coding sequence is TGCGCCAGCAGCCAGGGACAGGGGGCAGAGACCCAGTACTTC.

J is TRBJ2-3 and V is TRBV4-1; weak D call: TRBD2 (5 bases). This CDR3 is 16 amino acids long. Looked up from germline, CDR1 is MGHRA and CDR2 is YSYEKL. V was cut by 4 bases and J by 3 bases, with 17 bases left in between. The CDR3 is CASSPHSEAFTDTQYF. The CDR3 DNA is TGCGCCAGCAGCCCCCATAGCGAGGCCTTTACAGATACGCAGTATTTT.

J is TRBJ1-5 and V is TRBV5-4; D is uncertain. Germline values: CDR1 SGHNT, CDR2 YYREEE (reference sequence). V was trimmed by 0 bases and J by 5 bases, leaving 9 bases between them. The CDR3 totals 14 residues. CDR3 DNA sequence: TGTGCCAGCAGCTTGGCTCGCTACGATCAGCCCCAGCATTTT. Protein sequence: CASSLARYDQPQHF.

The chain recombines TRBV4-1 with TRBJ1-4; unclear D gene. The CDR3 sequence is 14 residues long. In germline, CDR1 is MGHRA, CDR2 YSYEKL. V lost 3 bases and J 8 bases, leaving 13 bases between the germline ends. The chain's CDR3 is CASSQRARGEKLFF. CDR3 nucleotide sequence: TGCGCCAGCAGCCAGCGGGCCCGCGGGGAAAAACTGTTTTTT.

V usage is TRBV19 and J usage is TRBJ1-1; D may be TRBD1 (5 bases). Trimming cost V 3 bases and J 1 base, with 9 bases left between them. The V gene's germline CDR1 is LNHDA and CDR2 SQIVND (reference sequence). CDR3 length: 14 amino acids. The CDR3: CASSIRGGNTEAFF. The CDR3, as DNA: TGTGCCAGTAGTATTAGGGGAGGGAACACTGAAGCTTTCTTT.

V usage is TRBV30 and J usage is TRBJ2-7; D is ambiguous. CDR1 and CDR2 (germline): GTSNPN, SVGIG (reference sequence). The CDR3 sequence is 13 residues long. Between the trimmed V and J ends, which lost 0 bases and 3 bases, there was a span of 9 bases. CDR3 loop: CAWSVGTGYEQYF. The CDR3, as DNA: TGTGCCTGGAGTGTAGGAACGGGCTACGAGCAGTACTTC.

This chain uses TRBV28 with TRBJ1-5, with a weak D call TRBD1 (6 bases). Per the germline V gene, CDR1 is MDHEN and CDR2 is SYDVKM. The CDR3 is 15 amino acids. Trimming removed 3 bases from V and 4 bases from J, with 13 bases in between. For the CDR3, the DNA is TGTGCCAGCAGTTTCGTAGGGGGTGGGAATCAGCCCCAGCATTTT. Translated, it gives CASSFVGGGNQPQHF.

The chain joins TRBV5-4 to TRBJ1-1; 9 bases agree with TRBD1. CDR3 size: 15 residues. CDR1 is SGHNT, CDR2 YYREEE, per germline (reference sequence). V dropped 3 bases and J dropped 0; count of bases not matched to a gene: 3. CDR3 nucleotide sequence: TGTGCCAGCAGCTCCGGGACAGGGATGAACACTGAAGCTTTCTTT. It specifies CASSSGTGMNTEAFF.

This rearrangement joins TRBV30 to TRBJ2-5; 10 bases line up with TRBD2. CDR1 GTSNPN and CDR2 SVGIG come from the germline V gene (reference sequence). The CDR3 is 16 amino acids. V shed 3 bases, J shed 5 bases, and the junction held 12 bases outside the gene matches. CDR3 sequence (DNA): TGTGCCTGGAGATACCGAAGCGGGAGGGCAACGGAGACCCAGTACTTC. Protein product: CAWRYRSGRATETQYF.

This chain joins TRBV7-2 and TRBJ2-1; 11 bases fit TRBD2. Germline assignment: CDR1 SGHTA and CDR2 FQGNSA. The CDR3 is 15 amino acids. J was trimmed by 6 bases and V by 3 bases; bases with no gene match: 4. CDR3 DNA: TGTGCCAGCAGCTTTAGCGGGAGGGCCATCAATGAGCAGTTCTTC. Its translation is CASSFSGRAINEQFF.

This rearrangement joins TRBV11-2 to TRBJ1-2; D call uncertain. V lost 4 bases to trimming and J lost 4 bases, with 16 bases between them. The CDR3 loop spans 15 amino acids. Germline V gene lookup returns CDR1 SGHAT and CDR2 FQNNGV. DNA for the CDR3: TGTGCCAGCAGCTCCCTTCTCCCGGAGGCCTATGGCTACACCTTC. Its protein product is CASSSLLPEAYGYTF.

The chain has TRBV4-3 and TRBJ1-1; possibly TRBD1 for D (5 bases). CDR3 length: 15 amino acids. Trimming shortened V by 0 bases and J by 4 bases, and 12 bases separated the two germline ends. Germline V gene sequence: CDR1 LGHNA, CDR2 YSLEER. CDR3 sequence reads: CASSQERGQGTEAFF. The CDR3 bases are TGCGCCAGCAGCCAAGAAAGGGGTCAGGGCACTGAAGCTTTCTTT.

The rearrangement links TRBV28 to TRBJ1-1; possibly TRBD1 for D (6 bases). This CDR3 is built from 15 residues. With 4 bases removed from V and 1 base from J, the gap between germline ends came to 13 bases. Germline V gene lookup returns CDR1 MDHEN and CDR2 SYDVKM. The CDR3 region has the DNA TGTGCCAGCAGTTCATCCGGGACATCGAACACTGAAGCTTTCTTT. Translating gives CASSSSGTSNTEAFF.

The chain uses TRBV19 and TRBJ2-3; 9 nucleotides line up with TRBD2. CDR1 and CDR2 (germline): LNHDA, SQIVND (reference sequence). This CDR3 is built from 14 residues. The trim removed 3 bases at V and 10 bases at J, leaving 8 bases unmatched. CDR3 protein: CASSIQASGKAQYF. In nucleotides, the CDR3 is TGTGCCAGTAGTATTCAGGCTAGCGGGAAGGCGCAGTATTTT.

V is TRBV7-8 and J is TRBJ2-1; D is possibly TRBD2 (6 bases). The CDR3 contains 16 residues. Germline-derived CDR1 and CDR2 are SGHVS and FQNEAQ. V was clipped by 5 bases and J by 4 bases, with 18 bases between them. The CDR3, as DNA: TGTGCCAGCAGCCAACGACCCAGCGGGTTATACAATGAGCAGTTCTTC. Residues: CASSQRPSGLYNEQFF.

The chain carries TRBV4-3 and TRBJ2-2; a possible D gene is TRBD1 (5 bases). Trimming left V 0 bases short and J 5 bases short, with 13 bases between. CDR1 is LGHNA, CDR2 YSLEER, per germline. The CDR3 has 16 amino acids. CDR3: CASSQDRAPGTGELFF. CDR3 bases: TGCGCCAGCAGCCAAGATCGGGCCCCAGGGACCGGGGAGCTGTTTTTT.

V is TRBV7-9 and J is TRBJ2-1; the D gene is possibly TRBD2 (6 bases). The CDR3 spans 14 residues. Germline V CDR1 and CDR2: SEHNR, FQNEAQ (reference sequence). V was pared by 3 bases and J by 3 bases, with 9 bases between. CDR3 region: CASSFGGFYNEQFF. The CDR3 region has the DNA TGTGCCAGCAGCTTTGGGGGGTTCTACAATGAGCAGTTCTTC. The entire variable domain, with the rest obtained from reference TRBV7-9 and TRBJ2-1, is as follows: DTGVSQNPRHKITKRGQNVTFRCDPISEHNRLYWYRQTLGQGPEFLTYFQNEAQLEKSRLLSDRFSAERPKGSFSTLEIQRTEQGDSAMYLCASSFGGFYNEQFFGPGTRLTVL.

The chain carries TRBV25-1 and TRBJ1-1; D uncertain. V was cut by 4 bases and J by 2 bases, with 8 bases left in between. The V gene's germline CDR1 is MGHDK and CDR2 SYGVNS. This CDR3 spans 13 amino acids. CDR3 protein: CASSVYGNTEAFF. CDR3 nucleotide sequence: TGTGCCAGCAGTGTATACGGTAACACTGAAGCTTTCTTT.

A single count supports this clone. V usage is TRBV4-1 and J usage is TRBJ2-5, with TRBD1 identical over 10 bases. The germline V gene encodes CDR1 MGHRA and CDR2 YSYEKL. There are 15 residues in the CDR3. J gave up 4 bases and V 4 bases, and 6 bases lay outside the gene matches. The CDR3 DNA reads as TGCGCCAGCAGCCGACAGGGGGCAGGGGGAGAGACCCAGTACTTC. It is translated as CASSRQGAGGETQYF.